These T cell receptor beta chains were read from a single sample in a study of CD8+CD57+ T cells in acquired aplastic anemia. TCRdb called the reads again in MiXCR, with one record for every CDR3 protein. The repertoire includes fewer than 250,000 distinct CDR3 sequences, roughly half of them detected once, and roughly 15% sits in the top ten. The sample taken for sequencing was sorted CD4+, CD8+, or CD8+CD57+ T cells (not recorded which) from PBMCs. These TCRs come from a human donor in good health, serving as a control. Both conserved end residues are part of each CDR3. Fields, in order: CDR3 protein, CDR3 DNA, J gene, D gene, clone size, V gene. A D gene is named only where the DNA matches it firmly. Size is stated for part of the rows, as once, few or many counts, or as a class when the clone is expanded.

cdr3_aa: CASSSGGVHNEQFF
cdr3_nt: TGTGCCAGCAGCTCCGGGGGAGTCCACAATGAGCAGTTCTTC
j_call: TRBJ2-1
d_call: NA
clone_size: NA
v_call: TRBV7-6

cdr3_aa: CASSYSTTPYF
cdr3_nt: TGTGCCAGCAGTTACTCGACGACGCCGTATTTT
j_call: TRBJ2-3
d_call: NA
clone_size: NA
v_call: TRBV6-6

cdr3_aa: CASSPTGTNEGYTF
cdr3_nt: TGTGCCAGCAGCCCAACCGGGACGAATGAAGGCTACACCTTC
j_call: TRBJ1-2
d_call: NA
clone_size: NA
v_call: TRBV7-2

cdr3_aa: CASKEAGTSVYEQYF
cdr3_nt: TGTGCCAGCAAGGAGGCCGGGACTAGCGTCTACGAGCAGTACTTC
j_call: TRBJ2-7
d_call: TRBD2
clone_size: many
v_call: TRBV6-5

cdr3_aa: CSVEVIMGGEYNEQFF
cdr3_nt: TGCAGCGTTGAGGTCATTATGGGGGGGGAATACAATGAGCAGTTCTTC
j_call: TRBJ2-1
d_call: TRBD2
clone_size: NA
v_call: TRBV29-1

cdr3_aa: CASSYADRASYEQYF
cdr3_nt: TGTGCCAGCAGTTACGCGGACAGGGCTTCCTACGAGCAGTACTTC
j_call: TRBJ2-7
d_call: TRBD1
clone_size: NA
v_call: TRBV6-5

cdr3_aa: CASSTIYEQYF
cdr3_nt: TGTGCCAGCAGTACTATCTACGAGCAGTACTTC
j_call: TRBJ2-7
d_call: NA
clone_size: many
v_call: TRBV6-1

cdr3_aa: CSCRGASTDTQYF
cdr3_nt: TGCAGTTGCCGGGGGGCGAGCACAGATACGCAGTATTTT
j_call: TRBJ2-3
d_call: NA
clone_size: NA
v_call: TRBV20-1

cdr3_aa: CASSLAPGAGANGEQYF
cdr3_nt: TGCGCCAGCAGCTTGGCCCCAGGAGCGGGAGCGAATGGCGAGCAGTACTTC
j_call: TRBJ2-7
d_call: TRBD2
clone_size: NA
v_call: TRBV5-1

cdr3_aa: CASSLGSPEDQETQYF
cdr3_nt: TGTGCCAGCAGCTTGGGGTCCCCGGAGGACCAAGAGACCCAGTACTTC
j_call: TRBJ2-5
d_call: NA
clone_size: NA
v_call: TRBV7-8

cdr3_aa: CASSLAVITGVGTQYF
cdr3_nt: TGCGCCAGCAGCTTGGCCGTAATTACGGGGGTCGGGACCCAGTACTTC
j_call: TRBJ2-5
d_call: NA
clone_size: NA
v_call: TRBV5-1

cdr3_aa: CSVPGRGGTEAFF
cdr3_nt: TGCAGCGTTCCGGGACGGGGAGGCACTGAAGCTTTCTTT
j_call: TRBJ1-1
d_call: NA
clone_size: NA
v_call: TRBV29-1

cdr3_aa: CAWGGAGAGEQYF
cdr3_nt: TGTGCCTGGGGGGGAGCGGGAGCGGGCGAGCAGTACTTC
j_call: TRBJ2-7
d_call: TRBD2
clone_size: NA
v_call: TRBV30

cdr3_aa: CAGTGGLYNEQFF
cdr3_nt: TGTGCCGGGACAGGGGGTTTGTACAATGAGCAGTTCTTC
j_call: TRBJ2-1
d_call: TRBD1
clone_size: NA
v_call: TRBV7-3

cdr3_aa: CASRGQTLSYEQYF
cdr3_nt: TGTGCCAGCAGGGGACAGACCCTCTCCTACGAGCAGTACTTC
j_call: TRBJ2-7
d_call: TRBD1
clone_size: NA
v_call: TRBV2

cdr3_aa: CASKRDPYEQYF
cdr3_nt: TGTGCCAGCAAACGAGATCCCTACGAGCAGTACTTC
j_call: TRBJ2-7
d_call: NA
clone_size: NA
v_call: TRBV2

cdr3_aa: CASIPGTGPYEQYFGPGTNSPLHF
cdr3_nt: NA
j_call: TRBJ1-6
d_call: NA
clone_size: NA
v_call: TRBV7-7

cdr3_aa: CASSLDRGSGGGYTF
cdr3_nt: TGTGCCAGCAGCTTAGACAGGGGATCCGGTGGTGGCTACACCTTC
j_call: TRBJ1-2
d_call: TRBD1
clone_size: many
v_call: TRBV13

cdr3_aa: CATSFGSQNEKLFF
cdr3_nt: TGTGCCACCAGCTTCGGGAGTCAGAATGAAAAACTGTTTTTT
j_call: TRBJ1-4
d_call: NA
clone_size: NA
v_call: TRBV15

cdr3_aa: CSARAEVGAYEQYF
cdr3_nt: TGCAGTGCTAGAGCAGAAGTTGGGGCCTACGAGCAGTACTTC
j_call: TRBJ2-7
d_call: NA
clone_size: NA
v_call: TRBV20-1

cdr3_aa: CASSSTGQYTEAFF
cdr3_nt: TGTGCCAGCAGCTCAACGGGACAGTACACTGAAGCTTTCTTT
j_call: TRBJ1-1
d_call: TRBD1
clone_size: few
v_call: TRBV7-3

cdr3_aa: CASSPRQAKNGNTIYF
cdr3_nt: TGTGCCAGCAGCCCCCGGCAGGCTAAGAATGGAAACACCATATATTTT
j_call: TRBJ1-3
d_call: NA
clone_size: few
v_call: TRBV9